These T cell receptor beta chains were read from a single sample in a study of spatial heterogeneity in lung cancer. TCRdb independently ran MiXCR on the 5' RACE reads; one entry per CDR3 protein. The data contain around 89,000 distinct CDR3 sequences, approximately 12% of them singletons. The material was PBMCs, obtained at surgery. The receptors stem from a male donor with early-stage non-small cell lung cancer. Each CDR3 is given with its conserved first and last residue. D genes are given only for firm matches. The listing skips clone size in some rows; elsewhere it reads once, few, many or a size class.

d_call: TRBD1; clone_size: few; cdr3_length: 17; v_call: TRBV7-6; j_call: TRBJ1-6; cdr3_aa: CASSPRTGSSYNSPLHF; cdr3_nt: TGTGCCAGCAGCCCCCGGACAGGGAGCTCCTATAATTCACCCCTCCACTTT
d_call: TRBD2; clone_size: few; cdr3_length: 17; v_call: TRBV7-9; j_call: TRBJ2-7; cdr3_aa: CASSPTSGSKRGYEQYF; cdr3_nt: TGTGCCAGCAGCCCGACTAGCGGGAGTAAGAGGGGCTACGAGCAGTACTTC
d_call: TRBD1; clone_size: -; cdr3_length: 15; v_call: TRBV27; j_call: TRBJ1-6; cdr3_aa: CASSLQGVLNSPLHF; cdr3_nt: TGTGCCAGCAGTTTACAGGGGGTTCTGAATTCACCCCTCCACTTT
d_call: -; clone_size: -; cdr3_length: 14; v_call: TRBV7-2; j_call: TRBJ1-4; cdr3_aa: CASSFGPGNEKLFF; cdr3_nt: TGTGCCAGCAGCTTCGGACCGGGTAATGAAAAACTGTTTTTT
d_call: TRBD1; clone_size: -; cdr3_length: 13; v_call: TRBV12-3/TRBV12-4; j_call: TRBJ1-2; cdr3_aa: CASSSRTGNGYTF; cdr3_nt: TGTGCCAGCAGCTCAAGGACAGGGAATGGCTACACCTTC
d_call: -; clone_size: many; cdr3_length: 12; v_call: TRBV7-9; j_call: TRBJ2-3; cdr3_aa: CASSSITDTQYF; cdr3_nt: TGTGCCAGCAGCTCCATAACAGATACGCAGTATTTT
d_call: TRBD1; clone_size: few; cdr3_length: 14; v_call: TRBV29-1; j_call: TRBJ2-2; cdr3_aa: CSVGTGANTGELFF; cdr3_nt: TGCAGCGTTGGGACAGGGGCGAACACCGGGGAGCTGTTTTTT
d_call: -; clone_size: -; cdr3_length: 16; v_call: TRBV18; j_call: TRBJ2-5; cdr3_aa: CASSPLHRGTQETQYF; cdr3_nt: TGTGCCAGCTCACCACTTCATCGCGGGACACAAGAGACCCAGTACTTC
d_call: -; clone_size: few; cdr3_length: 14; v_call: TRBV20-1; j_call: TRBJ2-5; cdr3_aa: CSARAHGLQETQYF; cdr3_nt: TGCAGTGCTAGAGCCCACGGGCTTCAAGAGACCCAGTACTTC
d_call: TRBD1; clone_size: many; cdr3_length: 15; v_call: TRBV5-6; j_call: TRBJ1-5; cdr3_aa: CASSLGQGASQPQHF; cdr3_nt: TGTGCCAGCAGCTTGGGACAGGGGGCAAGTCAGCCCCAGCATTTT
d_call: -; clone_size: -; cdr3_length: 13; v_call: TRBV2; j_call: TRBJ2-5; cdr3_aa: CASSEAAGETQYF; cdr3_nt: TGTGCCAGCAGTGAAGCTGCTGGGGAGACCCAGTACTTC
d_call: TRBD2; clone_size: -; cdr3_length: 17; v_call: TRBV4-2; j_call: TRBJ2-3; cdr3_aa: CASSQGPPGGSGDTQYF; cdr3_nt: TGTGCCAGCAGCCAAGGCCCCCCGGGAGGTTCTGGCGATACGCAGTATTTT
d_call: TRBD1; clone_size: many; cdr3_length: 14; v_call: TRBV7-2; j_call: TRBJ1-4; cdr3_aa: CASSLATGGEKLFF; cdr3_nt: TGTGCCAGCAGCTTAGCAACAGGGGGTGAAAAACTGTTTTTT
d_call: TRBD2; clone_size: -; cdr3_length: 16; v_call: TRBV7-2; j_call: TRBJ2-1; cdr3_aa: CASSLIHGLASFEQFF; cdr3_nt: TGTGCCAGCAGCTTAATTCACGGACTAGCGTCCTTTGAGCAGTTCTTC
d_call: TRBD2; clone_size: few; cdr3_length: 15; v_call: TRBV5-1; j_call: TRBJ2-3; cdr3_aa: CASSLGTSATDTQYF; cdr3_nt: TGCGCCAGCAGCTTGGGTACTAGCGCTACAGATACGCAGTATTTT
d_call: -; clone_size: few; cdr3_length: 11; v_call: TRBV11-2; j_call: TRBJ1-6; cdr3_aa: CASARGSPLHF; cdr3_nt: TGTGCCAGTGCCCGGGGGTCACCCCTCCACTTT
d_call: -; clone_size: -; cdr3_length: 17; v_call: TRBV9; j_call: TRBJ2-2; cdr3_aa: CASSVAGQQGPTGELFF; cdr3_nt: TGTGCCAGCAGCGTAGCGGGCCAACAGGGCCCCACCGGGGAGCTGTTTTTT
d_call: TRBD2; clone_size: -; cdr3_length: 17; v_call: TRBV6-2/TRBV6-3; j_call: TRBJ2-1; cdr3_aa: CASSWPGLARTHNEQFF; cdr3_nt: TGTGCCAGCAGTTGGCCCGGACTAGCACGAACCCACAATGAGCAGTTCTTC
d_call: TRBD2; clone_size: few; cdr3_length: 14; v_call: TRBV5-6; j_call: TRBJ2-5; cdr3_aa: CASSQAGGEETQYF; cdr3_nt: TGTGCCAGCAGCCAAGCGGGAGGAGAAGAGACCCAGTACTTC
d_call: TRBD1; clone_size: -; cdr3_length: 13; v_call: TRBV20-1; j_call: TRBJ2-7; cdr3_aa: CSARVTGVGEQYF; cdr3_nt: TGCAGTGCTAGAGTTACAGGGGTCGGCGAGCAGTACTTC
d_call: -; clone_size: -; cdr3_length: 14; v_call: TRBV4-3; j_call: TRBJ1-2; cdr3_aa: CASSQDLWDYGYTF; cdr3_nt: TGCGCCAGCAGCCAAGATCTATGGGACTATGGCTACACCTTC
d_call: TRBD2; clone_size: -; cdr3_length: 14; v_call: TRBV20-1; j_call: TRBJ2-1; cdr3_aa: CSARGLRSYNEQFF; cdr3_nt: TGCAGTGCGCGGGGACTACGGTCTTACAATGAGCAGTTCTTC
d_call: -; clone_size: many; cdr3_length: 13; v_call: TRBV15; j_call: TRBJ2-7; cdr3_aa: CATSRDHGYEQYF; cdr3_nt: TGTGCCACCAGCAGAGATCACGGGTACGAGCAGTACTTC